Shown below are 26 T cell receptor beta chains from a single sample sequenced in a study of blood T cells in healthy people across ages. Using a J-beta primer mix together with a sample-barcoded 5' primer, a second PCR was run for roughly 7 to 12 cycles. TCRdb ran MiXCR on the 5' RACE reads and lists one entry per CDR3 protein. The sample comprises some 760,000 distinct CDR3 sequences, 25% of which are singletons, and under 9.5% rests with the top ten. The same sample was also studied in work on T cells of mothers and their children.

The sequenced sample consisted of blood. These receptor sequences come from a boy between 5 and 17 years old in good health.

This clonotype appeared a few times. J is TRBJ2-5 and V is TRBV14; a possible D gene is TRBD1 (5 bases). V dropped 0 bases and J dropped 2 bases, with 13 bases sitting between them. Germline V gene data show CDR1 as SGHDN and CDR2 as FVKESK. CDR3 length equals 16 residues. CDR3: CASSQDRLGQQETQYF. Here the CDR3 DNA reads TGTGCCAGCAGCCAAGATCGGCTAGGACAACAAGAGACCCAGTACTTC.

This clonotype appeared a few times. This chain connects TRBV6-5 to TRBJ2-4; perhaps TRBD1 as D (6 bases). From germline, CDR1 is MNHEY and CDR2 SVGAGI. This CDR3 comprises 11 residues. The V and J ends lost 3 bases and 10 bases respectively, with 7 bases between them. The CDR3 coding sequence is TGTGCCAGCAGTTATGGGACAATTCAGTACTTC. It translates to CASSYGTIQYF.

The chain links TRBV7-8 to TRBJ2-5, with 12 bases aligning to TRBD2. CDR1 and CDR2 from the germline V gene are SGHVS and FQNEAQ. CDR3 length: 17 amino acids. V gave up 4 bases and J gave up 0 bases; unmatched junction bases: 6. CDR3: CASSSTSGGGYQETQYF. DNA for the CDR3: TGTGCCAGCAGCTCGACTAGCGGGGGCGGTTACCAAGAGACCCAGTACTTC.

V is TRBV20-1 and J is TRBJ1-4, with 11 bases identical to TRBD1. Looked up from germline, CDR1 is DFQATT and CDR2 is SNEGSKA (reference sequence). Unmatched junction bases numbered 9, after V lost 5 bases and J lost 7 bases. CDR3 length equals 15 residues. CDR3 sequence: CSADGIGTGGEKLFF. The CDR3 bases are TGCAGTGCTGATGGGATTGGGACAGGGGGTGAAAAACTGTTTTTT.

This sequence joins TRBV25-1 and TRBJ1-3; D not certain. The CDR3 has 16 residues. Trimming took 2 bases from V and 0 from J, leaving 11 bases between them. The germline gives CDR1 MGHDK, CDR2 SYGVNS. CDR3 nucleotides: TGTGCCAGCAGTGAACCGGGCAGGACCTCTGGAAACACCATATATTTT. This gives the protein CASSEPGRTSGNTIYF.

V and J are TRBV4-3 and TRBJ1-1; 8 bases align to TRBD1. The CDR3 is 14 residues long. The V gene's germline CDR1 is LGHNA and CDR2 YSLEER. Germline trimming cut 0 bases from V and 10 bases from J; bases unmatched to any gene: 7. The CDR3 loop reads CASSQDKSTGVAFF. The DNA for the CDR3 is TGCGCCAGCAGCCAAGATAAATCGACAGGGGTAGCTTTCTTT.

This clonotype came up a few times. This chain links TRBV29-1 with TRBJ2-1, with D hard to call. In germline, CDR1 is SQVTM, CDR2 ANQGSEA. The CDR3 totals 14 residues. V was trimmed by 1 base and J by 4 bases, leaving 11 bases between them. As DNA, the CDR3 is TGCAGCGTTGAAGGTGGCGACCTATACAATGAGCAGTTCTTC. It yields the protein CSVEGGDLYNEQFF.

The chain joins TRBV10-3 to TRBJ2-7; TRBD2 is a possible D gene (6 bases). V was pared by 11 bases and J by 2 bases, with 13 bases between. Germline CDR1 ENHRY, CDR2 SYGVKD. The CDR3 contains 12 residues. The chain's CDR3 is CAGGEVAYEQYF. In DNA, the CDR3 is TGTGCCGGAGGGGAGGTGGCCTACGAGCAGTACTTC.

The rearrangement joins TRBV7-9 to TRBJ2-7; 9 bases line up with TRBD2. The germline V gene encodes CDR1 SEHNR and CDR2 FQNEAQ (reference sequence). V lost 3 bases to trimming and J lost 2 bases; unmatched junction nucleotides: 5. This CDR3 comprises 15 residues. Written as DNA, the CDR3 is TGTGCCAGCAGCTTCGGGACTAGCTGTACCTACGAGCAGTACTTC. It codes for CASSFGTSCTYEQYF. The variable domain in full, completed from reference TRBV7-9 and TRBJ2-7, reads DTGVSQNPRHKITKRGQNVTFRCDPISEHNRLYWYRQTLGQGPEFLTYFQNEAQLEKSRLLSDRFSAERPKGSFSTLEIQRTEQGDSAMYLCASSFGTSCTYEQYFGPGTRLTVT.

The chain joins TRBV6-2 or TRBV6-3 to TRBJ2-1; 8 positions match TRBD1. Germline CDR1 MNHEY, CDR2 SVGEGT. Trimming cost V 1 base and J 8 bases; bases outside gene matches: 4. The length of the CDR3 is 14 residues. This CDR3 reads CASSYLTGVDEQFF. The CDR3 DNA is TGTGCCAGCAGTTACTTGACAGGGGTTGATGAGCAGTTCTTC.

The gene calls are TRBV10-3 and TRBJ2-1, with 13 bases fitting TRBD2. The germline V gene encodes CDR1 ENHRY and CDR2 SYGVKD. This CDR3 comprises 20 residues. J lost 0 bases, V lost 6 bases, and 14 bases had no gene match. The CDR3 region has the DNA TGTGCCATCAGACCAGATGGGACTAGCGGGGCGCGAAGCTCCTACAATGAGCAGTTCTTC. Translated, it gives CAIRPDGTSGARSSYNEQFF.

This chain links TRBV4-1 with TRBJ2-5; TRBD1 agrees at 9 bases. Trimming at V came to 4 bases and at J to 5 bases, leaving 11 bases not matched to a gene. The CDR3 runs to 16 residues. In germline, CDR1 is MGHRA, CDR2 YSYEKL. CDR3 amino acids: CASSRGQGSSRETQYF. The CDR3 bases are TGCGCCAGCAGCCGCGGACAGGGGAGTTCGAGGGAGACCCAGTACTTC.

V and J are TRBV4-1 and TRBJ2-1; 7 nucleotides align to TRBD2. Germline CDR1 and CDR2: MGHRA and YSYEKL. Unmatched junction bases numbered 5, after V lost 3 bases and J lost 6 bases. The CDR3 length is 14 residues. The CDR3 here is CASSHAGAPNEQFF. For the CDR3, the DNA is TGCGCCAGCAGCCACGCGGGAGCCCCCAATGAGCAGTTCTTC.

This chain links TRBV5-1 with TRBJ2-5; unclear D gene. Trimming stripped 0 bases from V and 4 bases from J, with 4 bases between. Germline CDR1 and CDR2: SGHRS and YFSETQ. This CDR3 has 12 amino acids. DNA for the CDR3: TGCGCCAGCAGCTTGGTAATAGAGACCCAGTACTTC. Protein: CASSLVIETQYF.

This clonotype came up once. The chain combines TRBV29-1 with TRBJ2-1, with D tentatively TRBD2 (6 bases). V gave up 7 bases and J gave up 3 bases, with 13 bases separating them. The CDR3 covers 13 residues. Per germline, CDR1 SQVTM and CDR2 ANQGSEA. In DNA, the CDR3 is TGCAGCGCCCTTCCGGACTACTACAATGAGCAGTTCTTC. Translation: CSALPDYYNEQFF.

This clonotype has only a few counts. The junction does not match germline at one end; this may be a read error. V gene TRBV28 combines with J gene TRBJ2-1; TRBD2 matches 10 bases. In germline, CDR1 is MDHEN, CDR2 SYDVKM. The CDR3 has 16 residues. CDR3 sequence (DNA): TGTGCCAGCAGTAAGACACTAGCGGGACCGACGTTTGTGCAGTCCTTC. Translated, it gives CASSKTLAGPTFVQSF.

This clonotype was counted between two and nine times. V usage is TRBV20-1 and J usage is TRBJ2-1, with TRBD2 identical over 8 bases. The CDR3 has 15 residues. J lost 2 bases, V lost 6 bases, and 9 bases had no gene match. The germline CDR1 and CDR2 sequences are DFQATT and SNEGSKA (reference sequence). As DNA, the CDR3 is TGCAGTGCAAGGGGGTGGACTAGCACCTACAATGAGCAGTTCTTC. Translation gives CSARGWTSTYNEQFF.

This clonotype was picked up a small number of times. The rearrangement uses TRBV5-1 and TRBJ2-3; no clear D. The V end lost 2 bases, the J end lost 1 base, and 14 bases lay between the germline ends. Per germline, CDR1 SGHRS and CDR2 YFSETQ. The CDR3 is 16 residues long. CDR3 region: CASSFKTTVGTDTQYF. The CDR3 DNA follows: TGCGCCAGCAGCTTCAAAACAACGGTGGGCACAGATACGCAGTATTTT.

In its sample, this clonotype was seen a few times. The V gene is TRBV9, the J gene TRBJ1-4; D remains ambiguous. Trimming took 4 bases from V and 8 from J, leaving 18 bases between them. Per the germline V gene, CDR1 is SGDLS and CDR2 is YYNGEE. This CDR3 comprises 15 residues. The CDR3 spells CASSPAGSALEKLFF. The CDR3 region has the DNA TGTGCCAGCAGCCCCGCCGGGTCGGCTTTGGAAAAACTGTTTTTT. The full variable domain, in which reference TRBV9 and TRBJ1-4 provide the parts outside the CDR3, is DSGVTQTPKHLITATGQRVTLRCSPRSGDLSVYWYQQSLDQGLQFLIQYYNGEERAKGNILERFSAQQFPDLHSELNLSSLELGDSALYFCASSPAGSALEKLFFGSGTQLSVL.

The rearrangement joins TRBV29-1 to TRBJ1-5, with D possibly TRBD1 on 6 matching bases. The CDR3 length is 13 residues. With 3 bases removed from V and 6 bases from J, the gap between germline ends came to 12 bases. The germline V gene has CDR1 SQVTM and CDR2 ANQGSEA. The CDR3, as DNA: TGCAGCGTTGATTGGGGGCTCGGTCAGCCCCAGCATTTT. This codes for CSVDWGLGQPQHF. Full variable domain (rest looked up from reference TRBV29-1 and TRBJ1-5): SAVISQKPSRDICQRGTSLTIQCQVDSQVTMMFWYRQQPGQSLTLIATANQGSEATYESGFVIDKFPISRPNLTFSTLTVSNMSPEDSSIYLCSVDWGLGQPQHFGDGTRLSIL.

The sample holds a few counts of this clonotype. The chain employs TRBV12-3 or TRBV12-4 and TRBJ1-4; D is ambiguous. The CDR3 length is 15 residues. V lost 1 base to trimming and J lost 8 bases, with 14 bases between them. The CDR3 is CASSLGYSVGEKLFF. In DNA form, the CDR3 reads TGTGCCAGCAGTTTAGGGTACAGCGTAGGGGAAAAACTGTTTTTT.

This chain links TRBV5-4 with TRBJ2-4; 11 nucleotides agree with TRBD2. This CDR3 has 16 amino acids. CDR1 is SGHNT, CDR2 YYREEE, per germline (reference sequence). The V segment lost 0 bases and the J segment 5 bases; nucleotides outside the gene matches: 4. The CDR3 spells CASSLVSGLAENIQYF. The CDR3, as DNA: TGTGCCAGCAGCTTGGTATCGGGACTAGCGGAAAACATTCAGTACTTC. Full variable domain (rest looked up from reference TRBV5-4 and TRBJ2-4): ETGVTQSPTHLIKTRGQQVTLRCSSQSGHNTVSWYQQALGQGPQFIFQYYREEENGRGNFPPRFSGLQFPNYSSELNVNALELDDSALYLCASSLVSGLAENIQYFGAGTRLSVL.

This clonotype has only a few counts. This chain's CDR3 is CSVVFKDTQYF. CDR3 DNA sequence: TGCAGCGTTGTCTTTAAAGATACGCAGTATTTT. This chain connects TRBV29-1 to TRBJ2-3, with unresolved D. The V gene lost 4 bases and the J gene lost 5 bases, with 7 bases spanning the gap. CDR1 and CDR2 from the germline V gene are SQVTM and ANQGSEA. This CDR3 is 11 amino acids long.

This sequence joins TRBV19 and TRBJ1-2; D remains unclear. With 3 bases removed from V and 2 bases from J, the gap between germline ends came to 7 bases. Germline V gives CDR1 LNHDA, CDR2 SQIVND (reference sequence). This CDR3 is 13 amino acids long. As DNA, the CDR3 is TGTGCCAGTAGTATGACGGACAACTATGGCTACACCTTC. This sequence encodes CASSMTDNYGYTF.

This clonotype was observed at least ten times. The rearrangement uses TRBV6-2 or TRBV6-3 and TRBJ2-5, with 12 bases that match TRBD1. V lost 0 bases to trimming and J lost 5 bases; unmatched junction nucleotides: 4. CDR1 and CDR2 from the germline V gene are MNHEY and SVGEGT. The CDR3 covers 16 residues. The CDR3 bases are TGTGCCAGCAGTTACTCGGGACAGGGGGCGCCGGAGACCCAGTACTTC. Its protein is CASSYSGQGAPETQYF.

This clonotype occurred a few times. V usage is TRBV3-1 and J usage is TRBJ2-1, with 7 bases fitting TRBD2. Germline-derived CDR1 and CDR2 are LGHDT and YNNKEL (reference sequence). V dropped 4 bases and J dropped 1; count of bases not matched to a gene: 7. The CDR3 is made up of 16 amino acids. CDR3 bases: TGTGCCAGCAGCCTCCTGGGAGGGACTTCCTACAATGAGCAGTTCTTC. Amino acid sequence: CASSLLGGTSYNEQFF.